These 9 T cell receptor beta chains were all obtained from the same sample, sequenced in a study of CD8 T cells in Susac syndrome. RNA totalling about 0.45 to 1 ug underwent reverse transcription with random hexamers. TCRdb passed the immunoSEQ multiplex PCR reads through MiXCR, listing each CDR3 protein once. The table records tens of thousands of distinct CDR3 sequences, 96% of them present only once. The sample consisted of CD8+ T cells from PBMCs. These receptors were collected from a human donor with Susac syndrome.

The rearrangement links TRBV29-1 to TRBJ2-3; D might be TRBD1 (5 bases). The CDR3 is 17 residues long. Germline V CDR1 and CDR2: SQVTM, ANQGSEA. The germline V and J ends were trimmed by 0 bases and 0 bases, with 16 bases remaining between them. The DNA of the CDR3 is TGCAGCGTTGAAGATCTTCGGACACCCTTTAGCACAGATACGCAGTATTTT. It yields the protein CSVEDLRTPFSTDTQYF.

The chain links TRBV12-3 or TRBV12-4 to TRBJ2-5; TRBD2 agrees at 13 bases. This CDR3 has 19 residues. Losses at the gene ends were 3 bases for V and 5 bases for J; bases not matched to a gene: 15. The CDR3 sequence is CASSFGLAGDPRRWETQYF. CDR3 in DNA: TGTGCCAGCAGTTTCGGACTAGCGGGGGATCCTCGCCGGTGGGAGACCCAGTACTTC.

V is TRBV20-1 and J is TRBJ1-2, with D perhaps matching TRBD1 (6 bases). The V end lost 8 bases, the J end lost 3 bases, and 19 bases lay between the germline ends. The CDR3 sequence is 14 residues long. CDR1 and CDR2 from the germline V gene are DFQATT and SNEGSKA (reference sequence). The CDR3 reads CSPQRDPGDYGYTF. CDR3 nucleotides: TGCAGTCCCCAGCGGGATCCAGGGGACTATGGCTACACCTTC.

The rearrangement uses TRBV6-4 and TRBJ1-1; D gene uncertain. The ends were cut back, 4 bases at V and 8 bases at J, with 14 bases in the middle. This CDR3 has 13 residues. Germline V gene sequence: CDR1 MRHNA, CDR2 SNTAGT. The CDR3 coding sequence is TGTGCCAGCAGTGCCCACTCCGGGTCAGAAGCTTTCTTT. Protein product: CASSAHSGSEAFF.

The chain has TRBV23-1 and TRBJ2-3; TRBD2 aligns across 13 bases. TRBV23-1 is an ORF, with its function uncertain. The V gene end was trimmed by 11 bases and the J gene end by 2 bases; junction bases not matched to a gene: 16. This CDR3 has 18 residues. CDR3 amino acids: CADGERTSGGRLTDTQYF. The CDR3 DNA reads TGCGCCGATGGGGAAAGGACTAGCGGGGGCCGACTCACAGATACGCAGTATTTT.

The CDR3 reads CASSLDSLESSYNEQFF. DNA for the CDR3: TGTGCCAGCAGCCTTGACAGTCTTGAATCCTCCTACAATGAGCAGTTCTTC. This chain connects TRBV6-2 or TRBV6-3 to TRBJ2-1; possible D gene TRBD1, 5 bases. CDR1 and CDR2 (germline): MNHEY, SVGEGT. There are 17 residues in the CDR3. V dropped 6 bases and J dropped 0 bases, with 18 bases sitting between them.

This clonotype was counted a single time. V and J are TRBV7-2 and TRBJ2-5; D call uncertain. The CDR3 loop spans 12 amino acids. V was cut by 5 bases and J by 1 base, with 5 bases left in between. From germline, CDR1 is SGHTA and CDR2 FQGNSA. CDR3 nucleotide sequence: TGTGCCAGCAGCCCCCCCCAAGAGACCCAGTACTTC. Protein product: CASSPPQETQYF.

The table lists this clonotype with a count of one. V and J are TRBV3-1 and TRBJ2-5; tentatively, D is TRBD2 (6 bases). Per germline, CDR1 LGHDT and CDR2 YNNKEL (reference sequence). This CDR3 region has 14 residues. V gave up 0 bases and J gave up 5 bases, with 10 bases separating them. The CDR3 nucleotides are TGTGCCAGCAGCCAAGACTCAGGGAGGGAGACCCAGTACTTC. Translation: CASSQDSGRETQYF.

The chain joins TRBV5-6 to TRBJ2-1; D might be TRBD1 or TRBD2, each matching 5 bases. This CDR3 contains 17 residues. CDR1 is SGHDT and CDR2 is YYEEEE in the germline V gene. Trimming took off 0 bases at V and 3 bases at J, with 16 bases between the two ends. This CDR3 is CASSLVGAGTDYNEQFF. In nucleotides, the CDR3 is TGTGCCAGCAGCTTGGTTGGGGCAGGGACGGACTACAATGAGCAGTTCTTC.